A selection of T cell receptor beta chains follows, all from one sample in a study of identifying expanded T cells in peripheral blood. The table came from immunoSEQ multiplex PCR; TCRdb's copy has only in-frame clones and leaves some out. The sample yields 70,000 to 95,000 clones, about nine tenths seen once. Sequenced input: blood. These TCRs come from a person between 18 and 75 years old in good health. The CDR3 runs from the conserved cysteine through the conserved F or W. Fields, in order: CDR3 length, D gene, V gene, J gene, clone size, CDR3 DNA, CDR3 protein. D genes are given only for firm matches. Clone size, where shown, is once, few, many, or a class for clones that have expanded.

>15|TRBD2|TRBV30|TRBJ2-1|NA
TGTGCCTGGAGCCTTAGCGGGGGGCCTTACAATGAGCAGTTCTTC
CAWSLSGGPYNEQFF
>16|TRBD2|TRBV14|TRBJ2-1|NA
TGTGCCAGCAGCCAAGGGCTCGTAGCGGGAATGAATGAGCAGTTCTTC
CASSQGLVAGMNEQFF
>16|NA|TRBV28|TRBJ2-7|NA
TGTGCCAGCAGTTTTACGGACAGCGTTTACTCCTACGAGCAGTACTTC
CASSFTDSVYSYEQYF
>17|NA|TRBV19|TRBJ2-7|NA
TGTGCCAGTAGTGCCGTCTCTACCGGGTCCAGGAGCCACGAGCAGTACTTC
CASSAVSTGSRSHEQYF
>13|TRBD1|TRBV28|TRBJ2-5|NA
TGTGCCAGCAGCTTAGACAGGGAGGAGACCCAGTACTTC
CASSLDREETQYF
>11|NA|TRBV5-4|TRBJ2-1|NA
TGTGCCAGCAGCTTCATGCATGAGCAGTTCTTC
CASSFMHEQFF
>14|NA|TRBV5-5|TRBJ1-2|NA
TGTGCCAGCAGCCTGACAACAGGGTCTAGCGGCTACACCTTC
CASSLTTGSSGYTF
>14|NA|TRBV18|TRBJ1-2|NA
TGTGCCAGCTCACCCCAAGGGACTAACTATGGCTACACCTTC
CASSPQGTNYGYTF
>15|NA|TRBV7-8|TRBJ1-1|NA
TGTGCCAGCAGTCGGGTCCGGGGAGGAAGCACTGAAGCTTTCTTT
CASSRVRGGSTEAFF
>16|NA|TRBV7-9|TRBJ1-3|NA
TGTGCCAGCAGCTTACCAGCACGGACAGCTGGAAACACCATATATTTT
CASSLPARTAGNTIYF
>12|NA|TRBV28|TRBJ2-3|NA
TGTGCCACCCTGACCGGTACAGATACGCAGTATTTT
CATLTGTDTQYF
>15|TRBD1|TRBV28|TRBJ2-2|NA
TGTGCCAGCAGTTTGACAGGGACGAACACCGGGGAGCTGTTTTTT
CASSLTGTNTGELFF
>16|TRBD2|TRBV4-1|TRBJ2-1|once
TGCGCCAGCAGCCAAGCTCAGCTAGCGGGGGTGGGTGAGCAGTTCTTC
CASSQAQLAGVGEQFF
>14|NA|TRBV6-1|TRBJ2-2|NA
TGTGCCAGCAGTGACAGGGAGGAGACCGGGGAGCTGTTTTTT
CASSDREETGELFF
>17|NA|TRBV5-1|TRBJ2-6|NA
TGCGCCAGCAGCTTGGGCAGGGTGGACTCTGGGGCCAACGTCCTGACTTTC
CASSLGRVDSGANVLTF
>14|NA|TRBV2|TRBJ1-5|few
TGTGCCAGCTGTCCGGGGCGGGGCAATCAGCCCCAGCATTTT
CASCPGRGNQPQHF
>15|TRBD2|TRBV28|TRBJ2-1|NA
TGTGCCAGCACCATAACTAGCGGGTCTTACAATGAGCAGTTCTTC
CASTITSGSYNEQFF
>16|TRBD1|TRBV28|TRBJ1-6|NA
TGTGCCAGCAGCTGGACAGGCAATATTTACAATTCACCCCTCCACTTT
CASSWTGNIYNSPLHF